This T cell receptor beta chain was recorded in a study of T cells after yellow fever vaccination. About the study: It was SMART-Seq v4 Ultra Low Input that prepared the fractions with low cell numbers. Study-wide results and limits: Abundant bulk-population clonotypes could contaminate the FACS-sorted repertoires. After the booster, around 95% of CD4 and more than 75% of CD8 primary-response clones were re-detected.

With respect to this clonotype: Its antigen is currently unknown. The junction departs from germline at one end; a sequencing error may be responsible.

CDR1 is MGHDK and CDR2 is SYGVNS in the germline V gene. The CDR3 runs 17 residues. In making TCR cDNA, 5'RACE template switching added a universal primer site and UMIs to it. TCRdb ran MiXCR on the 5' RACE reads and lists one entry per CDR3 protein. Of about 240,000 distinct CDR3 sequences in the sample, 6.9% were seen once. Material: CD4+ T cells sorted from PBMCs, obtained 15 days after the yellow fever booster vaccination. This clonotype originated in a man aged 25-40 years who received the YFV17D yellow fever vaccine. The rearrangement joins TRBV25-1 to TRBJ2-7, with a possible D match to TRBD1 (6 bases). CDR3 coding DNA: TGTGCCAGCTGTGAAATGAGATTCGGGGAAGGGGGCTACGAGCAGTACTTC. Translating gives CASCEMRFGEGGYEQYF.